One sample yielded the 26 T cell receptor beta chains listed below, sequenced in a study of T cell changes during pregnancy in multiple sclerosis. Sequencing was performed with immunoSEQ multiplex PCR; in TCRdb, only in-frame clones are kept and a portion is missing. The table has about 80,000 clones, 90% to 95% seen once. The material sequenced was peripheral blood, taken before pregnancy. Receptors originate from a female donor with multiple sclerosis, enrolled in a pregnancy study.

In nucleotides, the CDR3 is TGTGCCAGCCCGGACACCTTTTCCTCTGGCTACACCTTC. Protein sequence: CASPDTFSSGYTF. The chain joins TRBV2 to TRBJ1-2; D may be TRBD1 (5 bases). The germline gives CDR1 SNHLY, CDR2 FYNNEI. The ends were cut back, 8 bases at V and 7 bases at J, with 17 bases in the middle. The length of the CDR3 is 13 residues.

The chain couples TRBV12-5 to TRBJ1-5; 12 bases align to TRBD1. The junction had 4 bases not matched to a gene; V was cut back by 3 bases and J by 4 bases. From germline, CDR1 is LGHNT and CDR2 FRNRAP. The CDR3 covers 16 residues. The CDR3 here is CASGFGTGGPNQPQHF. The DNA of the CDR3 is TGTGCTAGTGGTTTCGGGACAGGGGGCCCTAATCAGCCCCAGCATTTT.

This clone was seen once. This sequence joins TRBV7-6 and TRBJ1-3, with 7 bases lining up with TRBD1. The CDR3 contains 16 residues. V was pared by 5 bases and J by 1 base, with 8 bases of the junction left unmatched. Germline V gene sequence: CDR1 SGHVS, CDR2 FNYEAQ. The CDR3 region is CASSRTGQVSGNTIYF. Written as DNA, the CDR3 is TGTGCCAGCAGCCGGACAGGCCAAGTTTCTGGAAACACCATATATTTT.

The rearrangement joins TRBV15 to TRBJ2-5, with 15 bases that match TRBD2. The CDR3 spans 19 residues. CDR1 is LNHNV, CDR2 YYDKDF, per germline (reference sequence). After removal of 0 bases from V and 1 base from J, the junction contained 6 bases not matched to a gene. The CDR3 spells CATSREGGLAGGPQETQYF. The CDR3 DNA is TGTGCCACCAGCAGAGAAGGGGGACTAGCGGGGGGACCCCAAGAGACCCAGTACTTC.

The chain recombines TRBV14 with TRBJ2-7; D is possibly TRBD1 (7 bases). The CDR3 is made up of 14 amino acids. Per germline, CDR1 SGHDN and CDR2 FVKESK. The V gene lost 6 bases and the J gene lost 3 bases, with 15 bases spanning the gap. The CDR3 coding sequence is TGTGCCAGCAGTCCGCGGGACAGATTCTACGAGCAGTACTTC. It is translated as CASSPRDRFYEQYF.

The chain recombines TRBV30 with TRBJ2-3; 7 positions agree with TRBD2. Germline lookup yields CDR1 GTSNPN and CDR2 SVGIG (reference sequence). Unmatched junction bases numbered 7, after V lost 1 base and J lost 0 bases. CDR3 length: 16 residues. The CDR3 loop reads CAWSAPWDYSTDTQYF. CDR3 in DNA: TGTGCCTGGAGTGCGCCGTGGGACTATAGCACAGATACGCAGTATTTT.

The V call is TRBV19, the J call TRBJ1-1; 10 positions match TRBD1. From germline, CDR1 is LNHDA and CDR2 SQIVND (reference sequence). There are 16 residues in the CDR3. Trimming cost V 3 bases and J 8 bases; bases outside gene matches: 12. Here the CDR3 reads CASSISLGQGTGEAFF. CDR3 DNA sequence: TGTGCCAGTAGTATTTCTCTGGGACAGGGGACCGGGGAAGCTTTCTTT.

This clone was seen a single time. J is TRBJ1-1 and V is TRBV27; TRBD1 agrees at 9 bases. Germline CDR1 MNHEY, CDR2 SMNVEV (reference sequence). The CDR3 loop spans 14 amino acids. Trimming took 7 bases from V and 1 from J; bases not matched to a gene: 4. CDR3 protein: CASTLTGGNTEAFF. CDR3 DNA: TGTGCCAGCACCCTGACAGGGGGGAACACTGAAGCTTTCTTT.

CDR3 DNA sequence: TGTGCCTGGACAGGGCTCTATAATTCACCCCTCCACTTT. Translated, it gives CAWTGLYNSPLHF. The rearrangement links TRBV30 to TRBJ1-6, with a weak D call TRBD1 (5 bases). CDR3 length: 13 amino acids. Germline V gives CDR1 GTSNPN, CDR2 SVGIG (reference sequence). The ends were cut back, 4 bases at V and 3 bases at J, with 7 bases in the middle. Filled out from reference TRBV30 and TRBJ1-6, the complete variable domain reads SQTIHQWPATLVQPVGSPLSLECTVEGTSNPNLYWYRQAAGRGLQLLFYSVGIGQISSEVPQNLSASRPQDRQFILSSKKLLLSDSGFYLCAWTGLYNSPLHFGNGTRLTVT.

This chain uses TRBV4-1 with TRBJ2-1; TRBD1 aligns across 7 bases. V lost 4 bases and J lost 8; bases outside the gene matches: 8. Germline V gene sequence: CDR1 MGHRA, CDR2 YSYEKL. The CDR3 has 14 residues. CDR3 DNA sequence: TGCGCCAGCAGCCCCCTGACAGGGTCTTATGAGCAGTTCTTC. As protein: CASSPLTGSYEQFF.

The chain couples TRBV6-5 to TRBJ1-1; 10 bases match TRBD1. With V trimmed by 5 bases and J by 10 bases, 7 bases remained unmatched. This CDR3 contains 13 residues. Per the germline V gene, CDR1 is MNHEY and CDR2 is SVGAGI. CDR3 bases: TGTGCCAGCAGTCGGACAGGGGGATATTCAGCTTTCTTT. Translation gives CASSRTGGYSAFF.

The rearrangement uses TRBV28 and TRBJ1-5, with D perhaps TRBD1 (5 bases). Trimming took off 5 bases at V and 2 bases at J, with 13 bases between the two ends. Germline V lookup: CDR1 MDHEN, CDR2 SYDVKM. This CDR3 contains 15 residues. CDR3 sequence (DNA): TGTGCCAGCAGTGGGGGGGTTTCGGGCAATCAGCCCCAGCATTTT. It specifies CASSGGVSGNQPQHF.

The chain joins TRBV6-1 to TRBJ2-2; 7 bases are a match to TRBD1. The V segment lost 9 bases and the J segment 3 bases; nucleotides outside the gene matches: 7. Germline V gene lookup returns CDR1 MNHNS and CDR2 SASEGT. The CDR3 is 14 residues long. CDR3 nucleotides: TGTGCCAGTTACTCACAGGGGTACACCGGGGAGCTGTTTTTT. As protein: CASYSQGYTGELFF.

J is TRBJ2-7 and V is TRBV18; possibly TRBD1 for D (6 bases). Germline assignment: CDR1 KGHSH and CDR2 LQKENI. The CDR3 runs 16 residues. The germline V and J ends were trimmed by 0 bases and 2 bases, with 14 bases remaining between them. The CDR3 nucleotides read TGTGCCAGCTCACCACCTGTTCAGGACAGCCCCTACGAGCAGTACTTC. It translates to CASSPPVQDSPYEQYF.

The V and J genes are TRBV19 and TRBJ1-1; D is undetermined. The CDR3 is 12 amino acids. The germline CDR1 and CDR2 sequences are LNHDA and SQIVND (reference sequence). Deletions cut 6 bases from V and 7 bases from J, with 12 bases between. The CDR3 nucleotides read TGTGCCAGTAGCCCCCACTACGGTGAAGCTTTCTTT. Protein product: CASSPHYGEAFF.

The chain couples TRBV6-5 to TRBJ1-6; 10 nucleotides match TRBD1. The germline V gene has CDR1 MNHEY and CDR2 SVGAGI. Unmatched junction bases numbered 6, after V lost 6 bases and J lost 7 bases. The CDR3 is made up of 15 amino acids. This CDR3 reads CASSQPGQGNSPLHF. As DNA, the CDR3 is TGTGCCAGCAGCCAACCGGGACAGGGGAATTCACCCCTCCACTTT.

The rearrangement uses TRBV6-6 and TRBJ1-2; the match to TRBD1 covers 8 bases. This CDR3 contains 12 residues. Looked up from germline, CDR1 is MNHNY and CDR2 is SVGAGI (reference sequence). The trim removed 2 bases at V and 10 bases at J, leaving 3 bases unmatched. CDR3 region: CASSYGTGIYTF. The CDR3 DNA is TGTGCCAGCAGTTACGGGACAGGAATCTACACCTTC.

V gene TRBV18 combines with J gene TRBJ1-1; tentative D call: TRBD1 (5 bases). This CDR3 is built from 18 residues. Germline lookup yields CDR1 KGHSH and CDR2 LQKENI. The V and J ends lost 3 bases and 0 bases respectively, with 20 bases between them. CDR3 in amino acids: CASSPRPDGGLMNTEAFF. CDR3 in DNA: TGTGCCAGCTCACCCCGCCCGGATGGGGGACTTATGAACACTGAAGCTTTCTTT.

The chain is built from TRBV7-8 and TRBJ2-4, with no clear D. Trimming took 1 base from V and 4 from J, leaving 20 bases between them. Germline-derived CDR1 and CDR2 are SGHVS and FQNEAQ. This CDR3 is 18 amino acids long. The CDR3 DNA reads TGTGCCAGCAGCTTAGACCGGAGAGCCCCGACGGCTAAAAACATTCAGTACTTC. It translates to CASSLDRRAPTAKNIQYF. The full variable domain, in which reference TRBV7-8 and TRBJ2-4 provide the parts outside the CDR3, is GAGVSQSPRYKVAKRGQDVALRCDPISGHVSLFWYQQALGQGPEFLTYFQNEAQLDKSGLPSDRFFAERPEGSVSTLKIQRTQQEDSAVYLCASSLDRRAPTAKNIQYFGAGTRLSVL.

The DNA of the CDR3 is TGTGCCAGTAGTATTGACAGGGGATTATATGGCTACACCTTC. This encodes CASSIDRGLYGYTF. The V and J genes are TRBV19 and TRBJ1-2; 8 positions agree with TRBD1. The CDR3 consists of 14 residues. V lost 3 bases, J lost 5 bases, and 5 bases stayed unmatched. Germline V gene lookup returns CDR1 LNHDA and CDR2 SQIVND (reference sequence).

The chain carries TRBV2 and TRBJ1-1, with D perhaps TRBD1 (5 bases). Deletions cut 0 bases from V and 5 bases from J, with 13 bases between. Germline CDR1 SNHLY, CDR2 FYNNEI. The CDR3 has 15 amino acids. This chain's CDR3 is CASSEALRGGTEAFF. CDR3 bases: TGTGCCAGCAGTGAAGCGCTTCGGGGGGGGACTGAAGCTTTCTTT.

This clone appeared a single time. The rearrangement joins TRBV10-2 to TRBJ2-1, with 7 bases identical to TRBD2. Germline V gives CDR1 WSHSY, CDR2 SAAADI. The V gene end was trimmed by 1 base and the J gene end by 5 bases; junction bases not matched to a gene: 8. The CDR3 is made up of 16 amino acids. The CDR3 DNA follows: TGCGCCAGCAGTGAGTACCCGCGGCTAGCGGACAATGAGCAGTTCTTC. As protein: CASSEYPRLADNEQFF.

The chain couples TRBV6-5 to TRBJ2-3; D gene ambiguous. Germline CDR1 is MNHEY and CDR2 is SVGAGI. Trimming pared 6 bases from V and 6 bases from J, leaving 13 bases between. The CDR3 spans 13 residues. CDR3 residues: CASSPNLPDTQYF. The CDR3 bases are TGTGCCAGCAGCCCTAACCTCCCCGATACGCAGTATTTT.

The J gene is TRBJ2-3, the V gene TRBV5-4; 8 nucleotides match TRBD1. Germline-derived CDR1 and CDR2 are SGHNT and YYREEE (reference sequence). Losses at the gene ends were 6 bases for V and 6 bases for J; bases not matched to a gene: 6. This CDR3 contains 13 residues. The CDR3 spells CASTSQGADTQYF. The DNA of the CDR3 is TGTGCCAGCACCAGTCAGGGGGCGGATACGCAGTATTTT.

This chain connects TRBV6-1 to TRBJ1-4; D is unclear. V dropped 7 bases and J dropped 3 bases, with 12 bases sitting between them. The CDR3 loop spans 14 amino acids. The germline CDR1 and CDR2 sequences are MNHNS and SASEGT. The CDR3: CASISGVANEKLFF. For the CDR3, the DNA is TGTGCCAGCATTTCCGGGGTGGCTAATGAAAAACTGTTTTTT.

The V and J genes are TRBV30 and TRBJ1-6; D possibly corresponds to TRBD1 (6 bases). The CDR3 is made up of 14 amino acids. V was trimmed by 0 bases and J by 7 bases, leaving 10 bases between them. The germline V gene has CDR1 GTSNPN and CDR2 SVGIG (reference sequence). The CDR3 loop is CAWSVGGGNSPLHF. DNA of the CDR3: TGTGCCTGGAGTGTCGGGGGGGGCAATTCACCCCTCCACTTT.